These 8 T cell receptor beta chains share one sample of origin, sequenced in a study of blood T cell repertoires in COVID-19. Data came from immunoSEQ multiplex PCR; TCRdb stores just in-frame clones and leaves some out. The data hold some 270,000 clones, with approximately 85% observed a single time. Sequenced: peripheral blood. The receptors shown here come from a woman between 65 and 79 years old with acute or convalescent COVID-19.

V gene TRBV5-6 combines with J gene TRBJ1-1; the match to TRBD1 covers 10 bases. This CDR3 comprises 16 residues. J was trimmed by 0 bases and V by 4 bases; bases with no gene match: 6. Germline CDR1 SGHDT, CDR2 YYEEEE. CDR3 residues: CASSPGTGDMNTEAFF. For the CDR3, the DNA is TGTGCCAGCAGCCCCGGGACAGGGGACATGAACACTGAAGCTTTCTTT.

This chain uses TRBV4-1 with TRBJ2-2, with 7 bases lining up with TRBD1. With V trimmed by 3 bases and J by 9 bases, 19 bases remained unmatched. The CDR3 length is 18 residues. CDR1 MGHRA and CDR2 YSYEKL come from the germline V gene. The CDR3 sequence is CASSQDRFTGVSRRELFF. The CDR3 DNA reads TGCGCCAGCAGCCAGGACCGATTTACAGGGGTTAGCCGCCGGGAGCTGTTTTTT.

The chain recombines TRBV18 with TRBJ1-2; no clear D. CDR3 size: 13 residues. Germline lookup yields CDR1 KGHSH and CDR2 LQKENI. The ends were cut back, 6 bases at V and 7 bases at J, with 15 bases in the middle. CDR3 DNA: TGTGCCAGCTCCCACGCCCCGGAGGGTGGCTACACCTTC. Its protein is CASSHAPEGGYTF.

The chain uses TRBV15 and TRBJ2-1; 7 bases match TRBD1. From germline, CDR1 is LNHNV and CDR2 YYDKDF (reference sequence). The length of the CDR3 is 16 residues. Germline trimming cut 1 base from V and 0 bases from J; bases unmatched to any gene: 3. CDR3 nucleotide sequence: TGTGCCACCAGCAGAGGTACAGGGGTCTCCTACAATGAGCAGTTCTTC. Translating gives CATSRGTGVSYNEQFF.

CDR3 nucleotides: TGTGCCACCTGGTATGGGACAGGGCCATTTGAAGCTTTCTTT. Its protein product is CATWYGTGPFEAFF. The V and J genes are TRBV19 and TRBJ1-1, with 9 bases aligning to TRBD1. The germline CDR1 and CDR2 sequences are LNHDA and SQIVND (reference sequence). Trimming at V came to 10 bases and at J to 7 bases, leaving 13 bases not matched to a gene. The CDR3 totals 14 residues.

This chain connects TRBV7-3 to TRBJ2-1, with TRBD2 identical over 10 bases. Trimming cost V 4 bases and J 7 bases; bases outside gene matches: 10. The CDR3 is 16 residues long. The germline gives CDR1 SGHTA, CDR2 FQGTGA. The CDR3 nucleotides are TGTGCCAGCAGCTCCCACACTAGCGGGACCACTAATGAGCAGTTCTTC. Its protein is CASSSHTSGTTNEQFF.

The chain uses TRBV5-6 and TRBJ1-5; the match to TRBD1 covers 9 bases. The J segment lost 6 bases and the V segment lost 0 bases, leaving 10 bases of the junction unmatched. The germline gives CDR1 SGHDT, CDR2 YYEEEE. This CDR3 is 17 amino acids long. CDR3 sequence reads: CASSLGPGQGRGQPQHF. CDR3 sequence (DNA): TGTGCCAGCAGCTTGGGGCCGGGACAGGGCCGGGGTCAGCCCCAGCATTTT. Full variable domain (outside the CDR3, taken from reference TRBV5-6 and TRBJ1-5): DAGVTQSPTHLIKTRGQQVTLRCSPKSGHDTVSWYQQALGQGPQFIFQYYEEEERQRGNFPDRFSGHQFPNYSSELNVNALLLGDSALYLCASSLGPGQGRGQPQHFGDGTRLSIL.

The chain joins TRBV11-2 to TRBJ1-2, with 10 bases that match TRBD1. Germline loops: CDR1 SGHAT, CDR2 FQNNGV. CDR3 length equals 13 residues. Trimming took 5 bases from V and 5 from J; bases not matched to a gene: 2. The CDR3 loop reads CASSPGQGYGYTF. The CDR3, as DNA: TGTGCCAGCAGCCCGGGACAGGGGTATGGCTACACCTTC.